This T cell receptor (beta chain) was sequenced in a study of memory CD4+ T cells and cytomegalovirus serostatus. This clone was found a few times. The data were produced by immunoSEQ multiplex PCR, yet TCRdb's version contains in-frame clones alone and is incomplete. The sample includes about 38,000 clones, around 80% of them seen just once. The CDR3 extends over 13 amino acids. Trimming took 5 bases from V and 8 from J, leaving 15 bases between them. Germline V gives CDR1 SNHLY, CDR2 FYNNEI. Single viable CD3+CD4+CD8-CD45RO+ cells were sorted as the memory CD4+ T cells. Serum IgG to CMV pp150, pp28, p38 and p52 defined serostatus.

This receptor was taken from an adult in good health and CMV-seropositive. The chain joins TRBV2 to TRBJ1-2; tentative D call: TRBD1 (5 bases). The sequenced sample consisted of memory CD4+ T cells from blood. The CDR3 spells CASSPPRGVGYTF. In DNA, the CDR3 is TGTGCCAGCAGTCCTCCAAGGGGTGTGGGCTACACCTTC. The full variable domain, rest sourced from reference TRBV2 and TRBJ1-2, is EPEVTQTPSHQVTQMGQEVILRCVPISNHLYFYWYRQILGQKVEFLVSFYNNEISEKSEIFDDQFSVERPDGSNFTLKIRSTKLEDSAMYFCASSPPRGVGYTFGSGTRLTVV.